One and the same sample provided the 23 T cell receptor beta chains below, sequenced in a study of response to subunit inactivated influenza vaccine. One entry per CDR3 protein results from TCRdb running MiXCR on the RT-PCR reads. The sample lists approximately 530,000 distinct CDR3 sequences, 13% occurring once. The input for sequencing was PBMCs from blood, taken around seven weeks after vaccination. These receptor sequences come from a man aged 45 to 65 who received an inactivated influenza vaccine.

In this sample, this clonotype turned up many times. The genes are TRBV12-3 or TRBV12-4 and TRBJ2-1; 9 nucleotides agree with TRBD2. V shed 6 bases, J shed 5 bases, and the junction held 8 bases outside the gene matches. The CDR3 runs to 15 residues. The CDR3 nucleotides read TGTGCCAGCAGCTTGGTCAGCGGGAGGAACAATGAGCAGTTCTTC. This codes for CASSLVSGRNNEQFF.

This clonotype was seen only a few times. The genes are TRBV3-1 and TRBJ2-7; D is undetermined. The CDR3 runs to 14 residues. Looked up from germline, CDR1 is LGHDT and CDR2 is YNNKEL (reference sequence). Deletions cut 4 bases from V and 2 bases from J, with 12 bases between. CDR3 DNA: TGTGCCAGCAGCCGAAACGGGTTAGCCTACGAGCAGTACTTC. As protein: CASSRNGLAYEQYF.

This clonotype was counted between two and nine times. This CDR3 is CASRSSHQRSYTDTQYF. The CDR3 nucleotides are TGTGCCAGCAGAAGTAGCCACCAACGATCTTACACAGATACGCAGTATTTT. The chain uses TRBV12-3 or TRBV12-4 and TRBJ2-3, with D uncertain. Between the trimmed V and J ends, which lost 6 bases and 2 bases, there was a span of 21 bases. The CDR3 has 17 residues.

The sample holds a few counts of this clonotype. The V gene is TRBV18, the J gene TRBJ2-7; D not resolved. The CDR3 sequence is 12 residues long. The V and J ends lost 2 bases and 4 bases respectively, with 6 bases between them. Germline CDR1 reads KGHSH; CDR2 reads LQKENI. The CDR3 coding sequence is TGTGCCAGCTCACCAGAGTTTTACGAGCAGTACTTC. This translates into CASSPEFYEQYF.

The rearrangement uses TRBV20-1 and TRBJ2-7, with TRBD1 identical over 9 bases. Trimming removed 2 bases from V and 2 bases from J; junction bases left unmatched: 1. The CDR3 sequence is 13 residues long. Per germline, CDR1 DFQATT and CDR2 SNEGSKA (reference sequence). CDR3 sequence reads: CSARRTGAYEQYF. DNA for the CDR3: TGCAGTGCTAGAAGGACAGGGGCCTACGAGCAGTACTTC.

This clonotype appeared many times. CDR3 nucleotides: TGTGCCAGCAGCCCGACAGGGATTGGCGAAAAACTGTTTTTT. Protein product: CASSPTGIGEKLFF. V gene TRBV7-2 combines with J gene TRBJ1-4, with 7 positions matching TRBD1. The CDR3 has 14 amino acids. CDR1 and CDR2 from the germline V gene are SGHTA and FQGNSA. Trimming at V came to 5 bases and at J to 8 bases, leaving 8 bases not matched to a gene.

This rearrangement joins TRBV20-1 to TRBJ2-5; TRBD2 matches 8 bases. The CDR3 has 13 amino acids. The germline CDR1 and CDR2 sequences are DFQATT and SNEGSKA (reference sequence). The ends lost 5 bases at V and 3 bases at J; junction bases unmatched: 5. CDR3 sequence: CSALERGKETQYF. In nucleotides, the CDR3 is TGCAGTGCTCTCGAGCGGGGGAAAGAGACCCAGTACTTC.

This chain connects TRBV5-6 to TRBJ2-5; 7 nucleotides match TRBD1. Germline V gene lookup returns CDR1 SGHDT and CDR2 YYEEEE. Unmatched junction bases numbered 10, after V lost 7 bases and J lost 1 base. The CDR3 length is 15 residues. The CDR3 region has the DNA TGTGCCAGCGACCGAGTGGGGACAGCCCAAGAGACCCAGTACTTC. This sequence encodes CASDRVGTAQETQYF.

The V gene is TRBV11-2, the J gene TRBJ2-5; 9 bases are a match to TRBD2. The trim removed 7 bases at V and 5 bases at J, leaving 14 bases unmatched. The germline V gene has CDR1 SGHAT and CDR2 FQNNGV. The CDR3 is 16 amino acids. CDR3 nucleotides: TGTGCCAGCACCCGTGTCGGCGGGGGGGCCGGGGAGACCCAGTACTTC. Protein product: CASTRVGGGAGETQYF.

This chain connects TRBV7-6 to TRBJ2-3; D could derive from TRBD1 or TRBD2 (5 bases each). The V end lost 2 bases, the J end lost 5 bases, and 11 bases lay between the germline ends. This CDR3 is built from 14 residues. Germline loops: CDR1 SGHVS, CDR2 FNYEAQ. CDR3 region: CASSLFERGDTQYF. The CDR3 DNA follows: TGTGCCAGCAGCTTATTTGAGAGGGGAGATACGCAGTATTTT.

The V and J genes are TRBV5-1 and TRBJ2-5; 7 positions agree with TRBD2. CDR1 and CDR2 from the germline V gene are SGHRS and YFSETQ. The CDR3 loop spans 16 amino acids. The trim removed 0 bases at V and 0 bases at J, leaving 5 bases unmatched. CDR3 sequence (DNA): TGCGCCAGCAGCTTGGGATCTAGCGGTAACCAAGAGACCCAGTACTTC. Translating it yields CASSLGSSGNQETQYF.

The CDR3 DNA reads as TGCAGCGTTGACGGAGGGGGAGGGCCGAAGAACGAGCAGTACTTC. Translated, it gives CSVDGGGGPKNEQYF. The chain carries TRBV29-1 and TRBJ2-7; a possible D gene is TRBD2 (7 bases). Germline V gene sequence: CDR1 SQVTM, CDR2 ANQGSEA. The CDR3 length is 15 residues. V lost 3 bases and J 5 bases, leaving 20 bases between the germline ends.

The chain uses TRBV20-1 and TRBJ2-5, with 12 nucleotides matching TRBD1. The CDR3 length is 15 residues. Germline-derived CDR1 and CDR2 are DFQATT and SNEGSKA (reference sequence). V lost 3 bases and J lost 5; bases outside the gene matches: 7. The chain's CDR3 is CSASSRDRGRETQYF. DNA of the CDR3: TGCAGTGCTAGCTCCCGGGACAGGGGGCGGGAGACCCAGTACTTC.

This clonotype turned up a few times. This chain connects TRBV11-1 to TRBJ2-1; 12 bases map to TRBD2. The germline gives CDR1 SGHAT, CDR2 FQDESV (reference sequence). CDR3 length: 15 residues. Trimming removed 0 bases from V and 8 bases from J; junction bases left unmatched: 2. The CDR3 nucleotides read TGTGCCAGCAGCTTAGCCGGGACTAGCGGGTATGAGCAGTTCTTC. Encoded protein: CASSLAGTSGYEQFF.

This sequence joins TRBV20-1 and TRBJ1-2, with D unresolved. This CDR3 has 13 amino acids. The germline V gene has CDR1 DFQATT and CDR2 SNEGSKA (reference sequence). V dropped 5 bases and J dropped 7 bases, with 17 bases sitting between them. CDR3 residues: CSAEIGELGGYTF. In DNA form, the CDR3 reads TGCAGTGCTGAAATTGGGGAATTGGGTGGCTACACCTTC.

The chain combines TRBV5-1 with TRBJ2-7, with 9 bases fitting TRBD2. This CDR3 has 15 residues. Trimming at V came to 0 bases and at J to 3 bases, leaving 4 bases not matched to a gene. The germline V gene encodes CDR1 SGHRS and CDR2 YFSETQ. The CDR3 spells CASSLVIAGDYEQYF. The CDR3 DNA sequence: TGCGCCAGCAGCTTGGTTATAGCGGGGGACTACGAGCAGTACTTC.

The chain has TRBV6-2 or TRBV6-3 and TRBJ2-3; possible D gene TRBD1, 5 bases. V was cut by 2 bases and J by 2 bases, with 11 bases left in between. CDR3 size: 15 residues. Germline assignment: CDR1 MNHEY and CDR2 SVGEGT. CDR3 sequence: CASSYDQTVTDTQYF. In DNA, the CDR3 is TGTGCCAGCAGTTACGATCAGACAGTCACAGATACGCAGTATTTT.

This chain joins TRBV20-1 and TRBJ2-7; D possibly corresponds to TRBD2 (6 bases). Germline V gives CDR1 DFQATT, CDR2 SNEGSKA (reference sequence). V was clipped by 0 bases and J by 7 bases, with 16 bases between them. The CDR3 is made up of 14 amino acids. The CDR3 DNA reads TGCAGTGCTAGAGATGTACAGGCGGCGGGGGAGCAGTACTTC. It specifies CSARDVQAAGEQYF.

The V and J genes are TRBV5-1 and TRBJ2-1; D ambiguous. CDR1 and CDR2 from the germline V gene are SGHRS and YFSETQ. Deletions cut 7 bases from V and 9 bases from J, with 14 bases between. The CDR3 spans 12 residues. The CDR3 loop is CASAYDGFEQFF. DNA for the CDR3: TGCGCCAGCGCATACGACGGGTTTGAGCAGTTCTTC.

Turning to this clonotype: The junction shows a germline mismatch at one end, possibly a read error. The chain uses TRBV6-2 or TRBV6-3 and TRBJ1-1; D uncertain. The CDR3 runs 12 residues. The germline V gene encodes CDR1 MNHEY and CDR2 SVGEGT. CDR3 in amino acids: CATSQLRTEAFF. For the CDR3, the DNA is TGTGCCACCAGTCAACTCCGCACTGAAGCTTTCTTT.

The gene calls are TRBV5-4 and TRBJ2-5; 8 nucleotides match TRBD1. V shed 4 bases, J shed 9 bases, and the junction held 11 bases outside the gene matches. This CDR3 is 14 amino acids long. The germline CDR1 and CDR2 sequences are SGHNT and YYREEE (reference sequence). The CDR3 loop reads CASSMDGTGGSQYF. The CDR3 DNA reads as TGTGCCAGCAGCATGGACGGGACAGGAGGTTCCCAGTACTTC.

This clonotype has only a few counts. V usage is TRBV4-3 and J usage is TRBJ2-2, with 8 bases that match TRBD1. Germline trimming cut 4 bases from V and 4 bases from J; bases unmatched to any gene: 5. Germline V gene lookup returns CDR1 LGHNA and CDR2 YSLEER. This CDR3 comprises 15 residues. As DNA, the CDR3 is TGCGCCAGCAGCCGTGAGACAGGGGTCACCGGGGAGCTGTTTTTT. Its translation is CASSRETGVTGELFF.

There are a few counts of this clonotype. The V call is TRBV28, the J call TRBJ2-7; D is tentatively TRBD1 or TRBD2 (5 bases each). Germline CDR1 MDHEN, CDR2 SYDVKM. The CDR3 contains 14 residues. V was cut by 2 bases and J by 7 bases, with 15 bases left in between. The CDR3 DNA is TGTGCCAGCAGTTTAGCAGGGACCCAGGGAGAGCAGTACTTC. Amino acids: CASSLAGTQGEQYF.